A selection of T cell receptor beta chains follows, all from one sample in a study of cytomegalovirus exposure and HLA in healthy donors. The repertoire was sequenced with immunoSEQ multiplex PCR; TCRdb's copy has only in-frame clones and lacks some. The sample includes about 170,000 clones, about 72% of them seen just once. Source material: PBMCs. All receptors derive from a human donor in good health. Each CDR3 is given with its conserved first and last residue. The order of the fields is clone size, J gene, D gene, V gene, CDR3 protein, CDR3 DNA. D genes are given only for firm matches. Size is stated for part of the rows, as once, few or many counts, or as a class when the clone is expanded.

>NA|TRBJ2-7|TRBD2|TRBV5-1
CASRVAGASYEQYF
TGCGCCAGCAGGGTAGCGGGGGCCTCCTACGAGCAGTACTTC
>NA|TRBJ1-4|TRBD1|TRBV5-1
CASSSGTGVEWEKLFF
TGCGCCAGCAGCTCCGGGACAGGCGTTGAATGGGAAAAACTGTTTTTT
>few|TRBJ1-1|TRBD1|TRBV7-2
CASSSGQLLNTEAFF
TGTGCCAGCAGCTCGGGACAGCTATTGAACACTGAAGCTTTCTTT
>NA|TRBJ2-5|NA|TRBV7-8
CASSLAGGLNQETQYF
TGTGCCAGCAGCTTAGCAGGCGGATTAAACCAAGAGACCCAGTACTTC
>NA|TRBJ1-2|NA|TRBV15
CATSAGANYGYTF
TGTGCCACCTCGGCAGGGGCTAACTATGGCTACACCTTC
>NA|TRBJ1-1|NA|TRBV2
CASSPRRMNTEAFF
TGTGCCAGCAGTCCCCGGAGAATGAACACTGAAGCTTTCTTT
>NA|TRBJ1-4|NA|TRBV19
CASSIPGRTNEKLFF
TGTGCCAGTAGTATCCCAGGGCGTACTAATGAAAAACTGTTTTTT
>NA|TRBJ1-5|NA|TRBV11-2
CASSLERGQPQHF
TGTGCCAGCAGCTTAGAAAGGGGCCAGCCCCAGCATTTT
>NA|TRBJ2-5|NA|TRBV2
CASRETRGGTQYF
TGTGCCAGCAGAGAAACTCGAGGGGGGACCCAGTACTTC
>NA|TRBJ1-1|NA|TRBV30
CASLPQEAEAFF
TGTGCCTCACTACCTCAGGAGGCCGAAGCTTTCTTT
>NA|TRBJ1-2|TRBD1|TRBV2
CARAGTGNGYTF
TGTGCCAGGGCCGGGACAGGGAACGGCTACACCTTC
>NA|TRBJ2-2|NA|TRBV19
CASSDGQRNTGELFF
TGTGCCAGTAGTGACGGACAGCGAAACACCGGGGAGCTGTTTTTT
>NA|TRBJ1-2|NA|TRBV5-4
CASSLETGNYGYTF
TGTGCCAGCAGCTTGGAGACGGGGAACTATGGCTACACCTTC
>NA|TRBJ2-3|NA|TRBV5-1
CASSGGTTQYF
TGCGCCAGCAGCGGCGGGACTACGCAGTATTTT
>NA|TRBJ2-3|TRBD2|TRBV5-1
CASSFTNLGSGGQSTDTQYF
TGCGCCAGCAGCTTCACCAACCTTGGGTCGGGGGGTCAGAGCACAGATACGCAGTATTTT
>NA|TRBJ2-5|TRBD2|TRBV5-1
CASSPWTSGQETQYF
TGCGCCAGCAGCCCCTGGACTAGCGGGCAAGAGACCCAGTACTTC
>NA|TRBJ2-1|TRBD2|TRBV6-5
CASTTIAGGYNEQFF
TGTGCCAGCACTACAATAGCGGGGGGGTACAATGAGCAGTTCTTC
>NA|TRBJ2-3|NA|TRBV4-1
CASSQDISLTSTDTQYF
TGCGCCAGCAGCCAAGATATTAGCCTAACTAGCACAGATACGCAGTATTTT
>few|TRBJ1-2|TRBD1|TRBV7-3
CASSSLRQGRYYGYTF
TGTGCCAGCAGCTCTCTTCGACAGGGGAGATACTATGGCTACACCTTC
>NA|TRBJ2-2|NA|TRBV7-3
CASSSRGGELFF
TGTGCCAGCAGCTCGAGAGGGGGGGAGCTGTTTTTT
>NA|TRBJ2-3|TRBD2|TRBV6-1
CASSEASSGSTDTQYF
TGTGCCAGCAGTGAGGCCTCTAGCGGTAGCACAGATACGCAGTATTTT
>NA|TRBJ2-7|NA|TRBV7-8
CASSLGGDSYEQYF
TGTGCCAGCAGCTTAGGCGGGGACTCCTACGAGCAGTACTTC
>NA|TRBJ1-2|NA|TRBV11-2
CASSLAGVGYTF
TGTGCCAGCAGCTTAGCAGGGGTGGGCTACACCTTC
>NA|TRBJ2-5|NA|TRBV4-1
CASSQDLASGETQYF
TGCGCCAGCAGCCAAGATCTGGCTAGTGGGGAGACCCAGTACTTC
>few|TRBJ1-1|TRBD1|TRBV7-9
CASSLATQGQAFF
TGTGCCAGCAGCTTAGCGACACAGGGGCAAGCTTTCTTT
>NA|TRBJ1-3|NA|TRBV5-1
CASSEDSAGNTIYF
TGCGCCAGCAGCGAAGACAGCGCTGGAAACACCATATATTTT
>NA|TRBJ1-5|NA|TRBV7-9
CASSFGQSNQPQHF
TGTGCCAGCAGCTTTGGTCAGAGCAATCAGCCCCAGCATTTT
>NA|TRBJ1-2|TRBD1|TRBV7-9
CASSLLQDRGDGYTF
TGTGCCAGCAGCTTATTACAGGACAGGGGAGATGGCTACACCTTC
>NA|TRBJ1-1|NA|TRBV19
CASSTTGVNTEAFF
TGTGCCAGTAGTACGACAGGAGTGAACACTGAAGCTTTCTTT
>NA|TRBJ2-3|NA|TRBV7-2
CASSLEGGAFTDTQYF
TGTGCCAGCAGCTTAGAAGGGGGGGCCTTCACAGATACGCAGTATTTT
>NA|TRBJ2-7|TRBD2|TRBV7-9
CASSLAGEIYEQYF
TGTGCCAGCAGCTTGGCGGGGGAGATCTACGAGCAGTACTTC
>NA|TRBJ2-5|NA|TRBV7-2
CASSSRGERETQYF
TGTGCCAGCAGCTCCAGGGGAGAGCGAGAGACCCAGTACTTC
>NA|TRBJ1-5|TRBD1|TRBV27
CASTPGQGHQPQHF
TGTGCCAGCACTCCGGGACAGGGACATCAGCCCCAGCATTTT
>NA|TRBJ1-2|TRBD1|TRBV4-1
CASSPGPPQGSGGYTF
TGCGCCAGCAGCCCCGGACCGCCACAGGGGTCGGGCGGCTACACCTTC
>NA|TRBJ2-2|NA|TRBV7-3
CASSPQRGTGELFF
TGTGCCAGCAGCCCACAAAGGGGAACCGGGGAGCTGTTTTTT
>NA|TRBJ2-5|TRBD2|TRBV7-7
CATASGGQETQYF
TGTGCTACGGCGTCCGGGGGGCAAGAGACCCAGTACTTC
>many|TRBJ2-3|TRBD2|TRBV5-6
CASSLGTSGATDTQYF
TGTGCCAGCAGCCTCGGGACTAGCGGGGCCACAGATACGCAGTATTTT
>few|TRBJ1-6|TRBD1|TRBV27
CASSLQGAMDNSPLHF
TGTGCCAGCAGTTTACAGGGGGCGATGGATAATTCACCCCTCCACTTT
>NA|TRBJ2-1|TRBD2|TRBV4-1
CASSQDSSGGAYEQFF
TGCGCCAGCAGCCAAGATTCTAGCGGGGGGGCATATGAGCAGTTCTTC
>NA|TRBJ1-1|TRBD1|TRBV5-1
CASSLGGTGGGTEAFF
TGCGCCAGCAGCTTGGGGGGGACAGGGGGCGGCACTGAAGCTTTCTTT
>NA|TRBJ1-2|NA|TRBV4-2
CASSQEQGSYGYTF
TGTGCCAGCAGCCAGGAGCAGGGATCCTATGGCTACACCTTC
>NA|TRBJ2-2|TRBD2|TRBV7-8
CASSQELAGLVTGELFF
TGTGCCAGCAGCCAAGAACTAGCGGGGTTGGTGACCGGGGAGCTGTTTTTT
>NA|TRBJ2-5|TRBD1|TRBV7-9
CASGGDRGQETQYF
TGTGCCAGCGGAGGCGACAGGGGGCAAGAGACCCAGTACTTC
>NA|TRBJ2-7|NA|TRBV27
CASSLRVSYEQYF
TGTGCCAGCAGTTTACGGGTTTCCTACGAGCAGTACTTC
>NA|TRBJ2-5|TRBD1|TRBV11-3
CASSLRGGGETQYF
TGTGCCAGCAGCTTACGAGGGGGCGGAGAGACCCAGTACTTC
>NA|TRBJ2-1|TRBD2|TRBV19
CASSTSGGYYNEQFF
TGTGCCAGTAGTACTAGCGGGGGATACTACAATGAGCAGTTCTTC
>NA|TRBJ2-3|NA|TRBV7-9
CASNRGTDTQYF
TGTGCCAGCAATCGGGGCACAGATACGCAGTATTTT
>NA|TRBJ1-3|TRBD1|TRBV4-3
CASSQEKGGLSGNTIYF
TGCGCCAGCAGCCAAGAAAAAGGGGGCTTGTCTGGAAACACCATATATTTT
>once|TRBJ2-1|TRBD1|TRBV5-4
CASSSRTGSSYNEQFF
TGTGCCAGCAGCTCCAGGACAGGGTCGTCCTACAATGAGCAGTTCTTC
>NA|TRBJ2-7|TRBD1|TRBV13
CASSLLRGQQYF
TGTGCCAGCAGCTTACTCAGGGGGCAGCAGTACTTC
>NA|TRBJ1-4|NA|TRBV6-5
CASSYRSFGEKLFF
TGTGCCAGCAGTTACCGGAGTTTTGGGGAAAAACTGTTTTTT
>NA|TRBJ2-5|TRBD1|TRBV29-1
CSVSDRAVTQYF
TGCAGCGTTTCAGACAGGGCGGTGACCCAGTACTTC
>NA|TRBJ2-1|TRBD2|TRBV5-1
CASRPLAGGLNEQFF
TGCGCCAGCAGGCCTTTGGCGGGGGGACTCAATGAGCAGTTCTTC
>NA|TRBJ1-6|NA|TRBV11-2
CATADSYNSNSPLHF
TGTGCCACCGCGGACAGTTATAATTCAAATTCACCCCTCCACTTT
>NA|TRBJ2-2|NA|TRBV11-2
CASSFRGATNTGELFF
TGTGCCAGCAGCTTTCGGGGTGCAACCAACACCGGGGAGCTGTTTTTT
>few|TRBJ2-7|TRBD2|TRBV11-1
CASSSRVRGGFPEQYF
TGTGCCAGCAGCTCCAGGGTTCGGGGGGGGTTCCCCGAGCAGTACTTC
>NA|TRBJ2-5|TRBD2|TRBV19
CASSTPGLGSRETQYF
TGTGCCAGTAGTACGCCGGGACTAGGGTCTCGGGAGACCCAGTACTTC